This T cell receptor (beta chain) was documented in a study of response to subunit inactivated influenza vaccine. TCRdb redid the calling of the RT-PCR reads with MiXCR, one entry per CDR3 protein. The sample yields roughly 500,000 distinct CDR3 sequences, 16% seen once. This clonotype was counted ten times or more. This receptor was identified in a man aged 50-75 years who received an inactivated influenza vaccine. Sequencing used CD4+ T cells sorted from PBMCs, obtained roughly 24 months after vaccination.

The CDR3: CASSQEASSSYNEQFF. The CDR3 DNA sequence: TGTGCCAGCAGCCAAGAGGCGTCGAGCTCCTACAATGAGCAGTTCTTC. The chain joins TRBV4-2 to TRBJ2-1, with no clear D. CDR1 and CDR2 from the germline V gene are LGHNA and YNFKEQ. The CDR3 runs 16 residues. V was shortened by 0 bases and J by 0 bases, with 9 bases between the two germline ends.